The 24 T cell receptor beta chains given below trace back to one sample, sequenced in a study of siplizumab effects on memory and regulatory T cells. The repertoire was sequenced with immunoSEQ multiplex PCR; TCRdb's copy has only in-frame clones and lacks some. This repertoire shows fewer than 110,000 clones, 92% found once; its top ten account for about 12%. The material sequenced was non-Treg CD4+ T cells sorted from blood. These receptors all come from a human donor in good health.

This clone was picked up one time. This chain links TRBV4-1 with TRBJ1-2, with D uncertain. Per germline, CDR1 MGHRA and CDR2 YSYEKL. Trimming took off 1 base at V and 2 bases at J, with 11 bases between the two ends. This CDR3 spans 15 amino acids. In DNA, the CDR3 is TGCGCCAGCAGCCAAGTTGGCCGGTTCAACTATGGCTACACCTTC. Translation: CASSQVGRFNYGYTF.

The V gene is TRBV4-1, the J gene TRBJ2-7; D may be TRBD2 (7 bases). The CDR3 loop spans 16 amino acids. The germline gives CDR1 MGHRA, CDR2 YSYEKL. V was shortened by 0 bases and J by 0 bases, with 12 bases between the two germline ends. CDR3 residues: CASSQEGGESSYEQYF. DNA of the CDR3: TGCGCCAGCAGCCAAGAAGGGGGGGAGAGCTCCTACGAGCAGTACTTC.

The CDR3 DNA sequence: TGTGCCAGCAGCTTAGGCCGGTTCTCGCATCGTAATGAGCAGTTCTTC. Protein product: CASSLGRFSHRNEQFF. The chain carries TRBV7-9 and TRBJ2-1; D not resolved. Germline V gene data show CDR1 as SEHNR and CDR2 as FQNEAQ (reference sequence). CDR3 length equals 16 residues. Trimming stripped 1 base from V and 7 bases from J, with 17 bases between.

This chain uses TRBV4-1 with TRBJ2-7; 9 bases are shared with TRBD2. The CDR3 has 15 residues. The germline gives CDR1 MGHRA, CDR2 YSYEKL. Trimming removed 0 bases from V and 5 bases from J; junction bases left unmatched: 5. CDR3 sequence (DNA): TGCGCCAGCAGCCAAGAATGGCGGGAGGGCCACGAGCAGTACTTC. Translating it yields CASSQEWREGHEQYF.

The rearrangement joins TRBV6-1 to TRBJ1-3, with D uncertain. V lost 4 bases to trimming and J lost 0 bases, with 16 bases between them. This CDR3 contains 17 residues. Germline CDR1 MNHNS, CDR2 SASEGT. This chain's CDR3 is CASSAFGLVSSGNTIYF. The CDR3 DNA reads as TGTGCCAGCAGTGCGTTCGGTCTCGTAAGCTCTGGAAACACCATATATTTT.

The V call is TRBV19, the J call TRBJ2-1; perhaps TRBD2 as D (6 bases). CDR1 is LNHDA and CDR2 is SQIVND in the germline V gene (reference sequence). V lost 3 bases and J 16 bases, leaving 22 bases between the germline ends. The CDR3 is made up of 14 amino acids. The CDR3 region is CASSMAHGTGVVFF. The DNA of the CDR3 is TGTGCCAGTAGTATGGCCCACGGGACGGGAGTTGTTTTCTTC.

The chain combines TRBV30 with TRBJ1-3; no firm D call. The ends were cut back, 5 bases at V and 0 bases at J, with 2 bases in the middle. The CDR3 totals 11 residues. CDR1 is GTSNPN and CDR2 is SVGIG in the germline V gene (reference sequence). In DNA, the CDR3 is TGTGCCTGGGACTCTGGAAACACCATATATTTT. Protein sequence: CAWDSGNTIYF.

The rearrangement uses TRBV7-3 and TRBJ2-1; 11 bases align to TRBD2. The CDR3 loop spans 17 amino acids. Germline CDR1 SGHTA, CDR2 FQGTGA. V shed 6 bases and J 0 bases; nucleotides not matched to a gene: 7. CDR3 nucleotide sequence: TGTGCCAGCAGATCGGGGACTAGCGGAAGCTCCTACAATGAGCAGTTCTTC. This sequence encodes CASRSGTSGSSYNEQFF.

The chain couples TRBV27 to TRBJ1-2, with a weak D call TRBD1 (5 bases). V was clipped by 4 bases and J by 0 bases, with 12 bases between them. This CDR3 has 15 amino acids. The germline gives CDR1 MNHEY, CDR2 SMNVEV (reference sequence). The chain's CDR3 is CASSSLRQTNYGYTF. The CDR3 DNA sequence: TGTGCCAGCAGTTCACTAAGACAGACTAACTATGGCTACACCTTC.

The chain joins TRBV19 to TRBJ2-7, with 8 bases matching TRBD1. Germline lookup yields CDR1 LNHDA and CDR2 SQIVND (reference sequence). CDR3 size: 15 residues. With 4 bases clipped from V and 1 base from J, the junction kept 6 bases outside the gene matches. This CDR3 is CASSRGQGGSYEQYF. The CDR3 nucleotides read TGTGCCAGTAGTAGAGGACAGGGTGGGTCCTACGAGCAGTACTTC. The variable domain in full, completed from reference TRBV19 and TRBJ2-7, reads DGGITQSPKYLFRKEGQNVTLSCEQNLNHDAMYWYRQDPGQGLRLIYYSQIVNDFQKGDIAEGYSVSREKKESFPLTVTSAQKNPTAFYLCASSRGQGGSYEQYFGPGTRLTVT.

CDR3 loop: CASSRTGSHEQYF. DNA of the CDR3: TGTGCCAGCAGTAGGACAGGGTCCCACGAGCAGTACTTC. This chain links TRBV6-5 with TRBJ2-7, with 8 bases identical to TRBD1. The length of the CDR3 is 13 residues. The junction had 5 bases not matched to a gene; V was cut back by 5 bases and J by 5 bases. Germline-derived CDR1 and CDR2 are MNHEY and SVGAGI.

The chain couples TRBV7-2 to TRBJ2-5; possibly TRBD2 for D (6 bases). Looked up from germline, CDR1 is SGHTA and CDR2 is FQGNSA. Trimming took off 6 bases at V and 2 bases at J, with 10 bases between the two ends. This CDR3 has 13 amino acids. CDR3 amino acids: CASRRDLQETQYF. The CDR3 DNA sequence: TGTGCCAGCAGGAGGGACTTACAAGAGACCCAGTACTTC.

Written as DNA, the CDR3 is TGTGCCTGTCCTAATAGGGTGAACCATTTTGAGGAGCAGTTCTTC. Translating it yields CACPNRVNHFEEQFF. The chain links TRBV6-4 to TRBJ2-1; D call uncertain. The CDR3 sequence is 15 residues long. CDR1 MRHNA and CDR2 SNTAGT come from the germline V gene. The germline V and J ends were trimmed by 11 bases and 10 bases, with 27 bases remaining between them.

This clone was observed a single time. This chain uses TRBV18 with TRBJ1-1; D gene ambiguous. The length of the CDR3 is 14 residues. V dropped 1 base and J dropped 10 bases, with 16 bases sitting between them. Germline V CDR1 and CDR2: KGHSH, LQKENI. The CDR3 sequence: CASSPQEGPIPAFF. In DNA, the CDR3 is TGTGCCAGCTCACCACAGGAAGGACCGATACCAGCTTTCTTT.

The chain has TRBV5-4 and TRBJ2-7, with 11 bases lining up with TRBD2. The CDR3 consists of 15 residues. Trimming cost V 2 bases and J 4 bases; bases outside gene matches: 5. CDR1 and CDR2 (germline): SGHNT, YYREEE (reference sequence). The CDR3 coding sequence is TGTGCCAGCAGCTTCCCGGGACTAGCGGTTTACGAGCAGTACTTC. Its protein is CASSFPGLAVYEQYF.

The rearrangement joins TRBV5-5 to TRBJ2-3; 12 nucleotides match TRBD2. The V and J ends lost 4 bases and 4 bases, in that order; junction bases with no gene match: 7. Germline CDR1 is SGHKS and CDR2 is YYEKEE (reference sequence). This CDR3 comprises 16 residues. The chain's CDR3 is CASSRKTSGSPDTQYF. CDR3 DNA sequence: TGTGCCAGCAGCCGTAAGACTAGCGGGAGCCCAGATACGCAGTATTTT.

J is TRBJ2-5 and V is TRBV7-6, with TRBD2 matching over 14 bases. Trimming took 3 bases from V and 5 from J; bases not matched to a gene: 8. The length of the CDR3 is 17 residues. CDR1 and CDR2 from the germline V gene are SGHVS and FNYEAQ. The DNA for the CDR3 is TGTGCCAGCAGCTTGGCCGGACTAGCGGGAGGTTTGGAGACCCAGTACTTC. This encodes CASSLAGLAGGLETQYF.

J is TRBJ2-1 and V is TRBV30; 11 positions agree with TRBD2. Per the germline V gene, CDR1 is GTSNPN and CDR2 is SVGIG (reference sequence). Unmatched junction bases numbered 7, after V lost 7 bases and J lost 8 bases. This CDR3 comprises 13 residues. The DNA of the CDR3 is TGTGCCTTAGCGGGAGGGCCGGTTTATGAGCAGTTCTTC. Its protein product is CALAGGPVYEQFF.

The gene calls are TRBV18 and TRBJ2-1; TRBD2 aligns across 12 bases. CDR1 is KGHSH, CDR2 LQKENI, per germline. V shed 0 bases and J 5 bases; nucleotides not matched to a gene: 5. The CDR3 covers 17 residues. The CDR3 here is CASSPPLGTSGHNEQFF. CDR3 DNA: TGTGCCAGCTCACCACCCCTCGGGACTAGCGGGCACAATGAGCAGTTCTTC.

The chain couples TRBV5-1 to TRBJ1-1; possible D gene TRBD1, 5 bases. The CDR3 runs 14 residues. The germline V and J ends were trimmed by 0 bases and 11 bases, with 17 bases remaining between them. Germline assignment: CDR1 SGHRS and CDR2 YFSETQ. The CDR3 spells CASSLGSLAGTAFF. CDR3 DNA: TGCGCCAGCAGCTTGGGGAGTCTGGCAGGGACGGCTTTCTTT.

The genes are TRBV18 and TRBJ2-5; 8 positions agree with TRBD2. Per the germline V gene, CDR1 is KGHSH and CDR2 is LQKENI. V dropped 0 bases and J dropped 2; count of bases not matched to a gene: 8. The CDR3 spans 17 residues. CDR3 residues: CASSPPASSGRQETQYF. The CDR3 region has the DNA TGTGCCAGCTCACCACCGGCGTCTAGCGGGCGGCAAGAGACCCAGTACTTC.

This chain links TRBV19 with TRBJ2-6, with D unresolved. The CDR3 contains 13 residues. Germline-derived CDR1 and CDR2 are LNHDA and SQIVND (reference sequence). V was pared by 6 bases and J by 0 bases, with 3 bases between. The CDR3 coding sequence is TGTGCCAGTAGGATCTCTGGGGCCAACGTCCTGACTTTC. This translates into CASRISGANVLTF.

The rearrangement links TRBV27 to TRBJ1-6, with 8 bases identical to TRBD1. J was trimmed by 2 bases and V by 6 bases; bases with no gene match: 6. Germline CDR1 reads MNHEY; CDR2 reads SMNVEV (reference sequence). This CDR3 spans 16 amino acids. In DNA, the CDR3 is TGTGCCAGCAGCCTGGACAGGGACGCCTATAATTCACCCCTCCACTTT. Residues: CASSLDRDAYNSPLHF.

V and J are TRBV21-1 and TRBJ2-6; TRBD2 is the table's D call and was not checked against the DNA. TRBV21-1 is flagged as a pseudogene. This CDR3 has 21 residues. The CDR3 region is CASSKWSGLAGGGAGANVLTF. In nucleotides, the CDR3 is TGTGCCAGCAGCAAATGGTCTGGACTAGCGGGAGGTGGCGCTGGGGCCAACGTCCTGACTTTC.